Presented here are 8 T cell receptor beta chains from one specimen sequenced in a study of T cell repertoires in cytomegalovirus infection. TCRdb redid the calling of the reads with MiXCR, one entry per CDR3 protein. Counted here are roughly 54,000 distinct CDR3 sequences, roughly a third occurring once; the ten biggest clones make up about two thirds. Their specific antigens are unknown. The sample was PBMCs, sequenced either directly or after in vitro stimulation (not recorded which). These receptors were obtained from a human donor in good health (CMV status not recorded). Some clones in this sample may be carry-over from other donors' samples.

This clonotype was counted only a few times. The rearrangement joins TRBV2 to TRBJ1-4; TRBD1 matches at 8 bases. The CDR3 loop spans 15 amino acids. The germline gives CDR1 SNHLY, CDR2 FYNNEI. The J segment lost 8 bases and the V segment lost 6 bases, leaving 11 bases of the junction unmatched. The CDR3 sequence: CASSDRGLTDEKLFF. DNA for the CDR3: TGTGCCAGCAGCGACAGGGGCCTGACGGACGAAAAACTGTTTTTT.

The chain carries TRBV27 and TRBJ2-7; D is unresolved. The CDR3 totals 14 residues. Trimming removed 3 bases at V and 5 bases at J, with 14 bases between. Germline lookup yields CDR1 MNHEY and CDR2 SMNVEV (reference sequence). For the CDR3, the DNA is TGTGCCAGCAGTTTCTCGGCTTGGGTCGACGAGCAGTACTTC. Protein product: CASSFSAWVDEQYF.

This clonotype was detected ten times or more. The junction and the germline gene differ at one end; a read error may be behind it. This chain connects TRBV15 to TRBJ2-7; D perhaps matches TRBD2 (5 bases). CDR1 LNHNV and CDR2 YYDKDF come from the germline V gene (reference sequence). The CDR3 is made up of 8 amino acids. The CDR3 sequence is CATSGSGF. CDR3 in DNA: TGTGCCACCAGCGGGAGTGGGTTC.

Concerning this clonotype itself: One end of the junction does not line up with germline, which may come from a read error. V usage is TRBV7-2 and J usage is TRBJ1-2; D is perhaps TRBD1 (5 bases). The germline V gene encodes CDR1 SGHTA and CDR2 FQGNSA. The CDR3 has 14 amino acids. As DNA, the CDR3 is TGTGCCAGCAGCTTTGCGACAGCTGGTAATGGCCACACCTTC. This gives the protein CASSFATAGNGHTF.

This clonotype was observed many times. The V gene is TRBV7-9, the J gene TRBJ2-5; 7 bases fit TRBD2. After removal of 5 bases from V and 1 base from J, the junction contained 10 bases not matched to a gene. From germline, CDR1 is SEHNR and CDR2 FQNEAQ (reference sequence). This CDR3 contains 16 residues. In nucleotides, the CDR3 is TGTGCCAGCAGCACTGGAGAGACTAGCCTCCAAGAGACCCAGTACTTC. It yields the protein CASSTGETSLQETQYF.

This clonotype came up once. The rearrangement uses TRBV7-4 and TRBJ2-5; 8 bases match TRBD2. Unmatched junction bases numbered 5, after V lost 5 bases and J lost 3 bases. There are 14 residues in the CDR3. Looked up from germline, CDR1 is SGHVT and CDR2 is SQSDAQ. CDR3 protein: CASSRIGGEETQYF. The DNA of the CDR3 is TGTGCCAGCAGCCGAATCGGGGGGGAAGAGACCCAGTACTTC.

V is TRBV12-3 or TRBV12-4 and J is TRBJ2-3; D call uncertain. This CDR3 has 14 amino acids. V lost 3 bases, J lost 6 bases, and 13 bases lay in between. For the CDR3, the DNA is TGTGCCAGCAGTTTCTCAGCGAGGAGCGATACGCAGTATTTT. Protein sequence: CASSFSARSDTQYF.

The chain joins TRBV6-4 to TRBJ1-1; 7 positions agree with TRBD1. The CDR3 has 16 residues. CDR1 and CDR2 from the germline V gene are MRHNA and SNTAGT. Trimming at V came to 6 bases and at J to 8 bases, leaving 18 bases not matched to a gene. Here the CDR3 reads CASSDTFTPRDSEAFF. The CDR3 DNA is TGTGCCAGCAGCGACACGTTTACCCCCCGGGACAGCGAAGCTTTCTTT.